These 26 T cell receptor beta chains share one sample of origin, sequenced in a study of breast tumors, draining lymph nodes, adjacent tissues. TCRdb processed the multiplex PCR reads anew with MiXCR; each CDR3 protein has one entry. The repertoire consists of approximately 63,000 distinct CDR3 sequences, with less than 60% occurring once and the leading ten covering roughly 19%. The sample taken for sequencing was breast tumor tissue. The receptor set was obtained from a female donor with breast cancer. Some clones in this sample may be carry-over from other donors' samples.

This clonotype was observed a single time. This chain joins TRBV20-1 and TRBJ2-7; 9 bases map to TRBD1. With V trimmed by 6 bases and J by 3 bases, 6 bases remained unmatched. The V gene's germline CDR1 is DFQATT and CDR2 SNEGSKA (reference sequence). The CDR3 sequence is 13 residues long. The CDR3 coding sequence is TGCAGTGCCACCGGGACAGGGTACTACGAGCAGTACTTC. Translating it yields CSATGTGYYEQYF.

The chain recombines TRBV7-9 with TRBJ2-3; no firm D call. Trimming removed 3 bases from V and 5 bases from J, with 9 bases in between. CDR3 length: 13 residues. From germline, CDR1 is SEHNR and CDR2 FQNEAQ (reference sequence). CDR3 in amino acids: CASSLQTGDTQYF. The CDR3 coding sequence is TGTGCCAGCAGCTTGCAAACGGGAGATACGCAGTATTTT.

This clonotype came up many times. The V gene is TRBV12-3 or TRBV12-4, the J gene TRBJ1-1; D gene uncertain. Deletions cut 6 bases from V and 5 bases from J, with 10 bases between. The CDR3 is made up of 12 amino acids. Written as DNA, the CDR3 is TGTGCCAGCAGCCATCCCCATACTGAAGCTTTCTTT. Amino acids: CASSHPHTEAFF.

This CDR3 is CSARDPTGPNQPQHF. The CDR3 nucleotides read TGCAGTGCTAGAGATCCGACAGGGCCCAATCAGCCCCAGCATTTT. This chain links TRBV20-1 with TRBJ1-5; 7 bases map to TRBD1. CDR3 length: 15 residues. V lost 0 bases to trimming and J lost 3 bases; unmatched junction nucleotides: 5. CDR1 DFQATT and CDR2 SNEGSKA come from the germline V gene (reference sequence).

The V gene is TRBV5-5, the J gene TRBJ2-5, with 15 positions matching TRBD2. The germline V gene has CDR1 SGHKS and CDR2 YYEKEE (reference sequence). J gave up 2 bases and V 4 bases, and 3 bases lay outside the gene matches. The CDR3 runs to 16 residues. CDR3 loop: CASSGGTSGGQETQYF. CDR3 nucleotide sequence: TGTGCCAGCAGCGGGGGGACTAGCGGGGGGCAAGAGACCCAGTACTTC.

On this clonotype: This clone may be a read error of a much larger clone one base away. The chain joins TRBV9 to TRBJ2-5; TRBD2 matches 7 bases. The CDR3 is 14 residues long. Germline CDR1 is SGDLS and CDR2 is YYNGEE. CDR3 in DNA: TGTGCCAGCAGCGCAGGTCGGGGGGTGGAGACCCAGTCCTTC. Protein sequence: CASSAGRGVETQSF. Using reference TRBV9 and TRBJ2-5 for the parts outside the CDR3, the full variable domain is DSGVTQTPKHLITATGQRVTLRCSPRSGDLSVYWYQQSLDQGLQFLIQYYNGEERAKGNILERFSAQQFPDLHSELNLSSLELGDSALYFCASSAGRGVETQSFGPGTRLLVL.

This clonotype was detected ten times or more. The chain has TRBV30 and TRBJ2-1, with 12 bases identical to TRBD2. The CDR3 spans 13 residues. V lost 7 bases and J lost 7; bases outside the gene matches: 5. From germline, CDR1 is GTSNPN and CDR2 SVGIG (reference sequence). In nucleotides, the CDR3 is TGTGCCTCCCAAGGACTAGCGGGAAATGAGCAGTTCTTC. Protein sequence: CASQGLAGNEQFF.

J is TRBJ1-5 and V is TRBV12-5; the D gene is possibly TRBD1 (6 bases). The CDR3 loop spans 16 amino acids. CDR1 is LGHNT, CDR2 FRNRAP, per germline. The CDR3 region is CASSLGNRAEDQPQHF. The CDR3 DNA reads TGTGCCAGCAGTTTAGGGAACAGGGCGGAAGATCAGCCCCAGCATTTT.

This chain connects TRBV20-1 to TRBJ2-5; TRBD1 matches at 9 bases. The length of the CDR3 is 16 residues. CDR1 and CDR2 (germline): DFQATT, SNEGSKA (reference sequence). V lost 4 bases to trimming and J lost 2 bases; unmatched junction nucleotides: 11. The CDR3, as DNA: TGCAGTGCTATAAGCGACAGGGGGGGGCCTCAAGAGACCCAGTACTTC. Translation gives CSAISDRGGPQETQYF.

In regard to this clonotype: This may arise from a read error, as a much more abundant clone is one base away. The chain uses TRBV5-5 and TRBJ2-7; 7 bases are shared with TRBD2. There are 14 residues in the CDR3. The V segment lost 6 bases and the J segment 3 bases; nucleotides outside the gene matches: 9. Germline CDR1 is SGHKS and CDR2 is YYEKEE (reference sequence). CDR3 bases: TGTGCCAGCACAGGCCTAGCGGCAGTCTACGAGCAGTACTTC. Amino acids: CASTGLAAVYEQYF.

On this clonotype itself: A much larger clone is a single base away; this may be a read error. The J gene is TRBJ1-4, the V gene TRBV18; 10 nucleotides align to TRBD1. Germline-derived CDR1 and CDR2 are KGHSH and LQKENI. Unmatched junction bases numbered 11, after V lost 8 bases and J lost 8 bases. This CDR3 has 15 residues. In DNA, the CDR3 is TGTGCCAGCCCCCAATCACCGGGACAGGGGGAAAAACTGTTTTTT. It is translated as CASPQSPGQGEKLFF.

The chain links TRBV5-1 to TRBJ2-2; the match to TRBD1 covers 8 bases. CDR1 is SGHRS, CDR2 YFSETQ, per germline. The CDR3 is 15 residues long. After removal of 4 bases from V and 1 base from J, the junction contained 3 bases not matched to a gene. The CDR3 is CASSDRGGNTGELFF. CDR3 sequence (DNA): TGCGCCAGCAGCGACAGGGGAGGGAACACCGGGGAGCTGTTTTTT.

This clonotype was recorded at least ten times. The chain joins TRBV2 to TRBJ2-3; 9 nucleotides align to TRBD2. CDR1 and CDR2 (germline): SNHLY, FYNNEI. V gave up 7 bases and J gave up 1 base; unmatched junction bases: 9. CDR3 length: 16 residues. The CDR3 nucleotides read TGTGCCAGCAAAGGCGGGAGGGCCTTGGGCACAGATACGCAGTATTTT. Translation gives CASKGGRALGTDTQYF.

About this clonotype itself: The junction and the germline gene differ at one end; a read error may be behind it. The rearrangement joins TRBV4-2 to TRBJ1-6, with D possibly TRBD1 on 6 matching bases. Germline V gene data show CDR1 as LGHNA and CDR2 as YNFKEQ. The CDR3 loop spans 17 amino acids. DNA for the CDR3: TGTGCCAGCAGACCACTAGCGGGGGGCTCCTATAGTTCACCCCTCCACTTT. This codes for CASRPLAGGSYSSPLHF.

This clonotype occurred many times. The chain combines TRBV6-1 with TRBJ2-2; 8 bases agree with TRBD1. The CDR3 runs to 14 residues. V dropped 7 bases and J dropped 3; count of bases not matched to a gene: 4. CDR1 and CDR2 (germline): MNHNS, SASEGT. CDR3 amino acids: CASTGTGDTGELFF. In DNA, the CDR3 is TGTGCCAGCACCGGGACAGGAGACACCGGGGAGCTGTTTTTT.

This clonotype was seen many times. The chain is built from TRBV5-1 and TRBJ1-3; D remains unclear. The V end was cut by 0 bases, the J end by 2 bases, with 6 bases between. Germline V gene lookup returns CDR1 SGHRS and CDR2 YFSETQ. The CDR3 has 14 residues. The CDR3 DNA reads as TGCGCCAGCAGCTTGGGGAGAACTGGAAACACCATATATTTT. Residues: CASSLGRTGNTIYF.

This clonotype was counted many times. This chain links TRBV20-1 with TRBJ2-5; 10 nucleotides align to TRBD2. Germline V gives CDR1 DFQATT, CDR2 SNEGSKA (reference sequence). The CDR3 consists of 16 residues. V shed 2 bases and J 1 base; nucleotides not matched to a gene: 7. The CDR3 nucleotides are TGCAGTGCTAGACCTCCTAGCGGGGGAGCCCAAGAGACCCAGTACTTC. Translated: CSARPPSGGAQETQYF.

This sequence joins TRBV7-2 and TRBJ1-2; D is ambiguous. Trimming cost V 6 bases and J 3 bases, with 14 bases left between them. This CDR3 region has 14 residues. In germline, CDR1 is SGHTA, CDR2 FQGNSA. CDR3 region: CASSFKPGDYGYTF. In nucleotides, the CDR3 is TGTGCCAGCAGTTTCAAACCTGGGGACTATGGCTACACCTTC.

This chain links TRBV6-6 with TRBJ2-3; tentative D call: TRBD1 (5 bases). The CDR3 covers 18 residues. The V and J ends lost 2 bases and 0 bases respectively, with 18 bases between them. The germline gives CDR1 MNHNY, CDR2 SVGAGI (reference sequence). In DNA form, the CDR3 reads TGTGCCAGCAGTTACCAGGGATCCCCCGGCTATAGCACAGATACGCAGTATTTT. Protein sequence: CASSYQGSPGYSTDTQYF.

This clonotype was counted many times. This chain's CDR3 is CSASRGGSYNEQFF. CDR3 in DNA: TGCAGTGCCAGTAGGGGGGGGTCCTACAATGAGCAGTTCTTC. The chain joins TRBV20-1 to TRBJ2-1, with a tentative D call TRBD2 (7 bases). The CDR3 is made up of 14 amino acids. Per the germline V gene, CDR1 is DFQATT and CDR2 is SNEGSKA (reference sequence). V dropped 6 bases and J dropped 1 base, with 13 bases sitting between them.

In its sample, this clonotype was seen many times. V and J are TRBV27 and TRBJ2-5; no firm D call. The CDR3 covers 15 residues. The V gene lost 2 bases and the J gene lost 2 bases, with 12 bases spanning the gap. CDR1 and CDR2 (germline): MNHEY, SMNVEV (reference sequence). DNA for the CDR3: TGTGCCAGCAGTTTAGTGGGCTTGTATCAAGAGACCCAGTACTTC. Its protein is CASSLVGLYQETQYF.

This clonotype was seen at least ten times. The junction differs from germline at one of its ends, possibly a read error. As DNA, the CDR3 is TGCAGTGCTAGAGATTCAGGTGATAGCGGGAGGGATGCGCTCTTC. It codes for CSARDSGDSGRDALF. This chain connects TRBV20-1 to TRBJ2-1, with 11 bases fitting TRBD2. Germline assignment: CDR1 DFQATT and CDR2 SNEGSKA (reference sequence). This CDR3 spans 15 amino acids.

The chain combines TRBV20-1 with TRBJ1-2, with 7 bases identical to TRBD1. This CDR3 contains 14 residues. Germline CDR1 is DFQATT and CDR2 is SNEGSKA (reference sequence). V was pared by 1 base and J by 4 bases, with 6 bases of the junction left unmatched. The CDR3: CSARVAGTAYGYTF. CDR3 nucleotides: TGCAGTGCTAGAGTGGCCGGGACAGCCTATGGCTACACCTTC.

This clonotype appeared a few times. The chain carries TRBV11-2 and TRBJ2-1; D remains ambiguous. The CDR3 has 16 residues. The germline gives CDR1 SGHAT, CDR2 FQNNGV. Trimming removed 5 bases at V and 5 bases at J, with 19 bases between. CDR3 protein: CASSPFGGAQNNEQFF. The CDR3 DNA reads TGTGCCAGCAGCCCCTTTGGTGGCGCACAAAACAATGAGCAGTTCTTC.

On this clonotype itself: Germline and junction disagree at one end, which may indicate a read error. This sequence joins TRBV20-1 and TRBJ2-7; D uncertain. CDR3 length: 13 residues. CDR1 and CDR2 (germline): DFQATT, SNEGSKA (reference sequence). The CDR3 loop reads CSARDPSGNEQYF. In DNA, the CDR3 is TGCAGTGCTAGAGACCCGAGTGGGAACGAACAGTACTTC.

The sample holds many counts of this clonotype. CDR3 sequence reads: CATASGGTTDTQYF. The CDR3 nucleotides are TGTGCCACCGCGTCAGGCGGGACCACAGATACGCAGTATTTT. V and J are TRBV24-1 and TRBJ2-3; perhaps TRBD2 as D (6 bases). CDR3 length: 14 amino acids. V was clipped by 9 bases and J by 2 bases, with 14 bases between them. From germline, CDR1 is KGHDR and CDR2 SFDVKD.